This entry lists 10 T cell receptor beta chains sequenced from one sample in a study of patients and donors after allogeneic stem cell transplantation. One entry per CDR3 protein, called by TCRdb with MiXCR from the RT-PCR reads. The sample holds 920,000 or so distinct CDR3 sequences, over 15% seen once. The sequenced sample consisted of blood, either unsorted or a sorted T cell fraction (not recorded which). The origin of the receptors is a human donor who was either an allogeneic HSCT recipient or a stem cell or donor lymphocyte infusion donor (not recorded which). It is not recorded whose cells these are; they may come from a transplant donor.

The CDR3 region has the DNA TGTGCCAGCAGTATCCTGGTTGAGCAGTTCTTC. Translation gives CASSILVEQFF. This sequence joins TRBV12-3 or TRBV12-4 and TRBJ2-1; D not certain. The V and J ends lost 5 bases and 9 bases respectively, with 8 bases between them. This CDR3 spans 11 amino acids.

The chain has TRBV30 and TRBJ2-1; TRBD2 matches 8 bases. With 4 bases clipped from V and 4 bases from J, the junction kept 6 bases outside the gene matches. Germline V gene data show CDR1 as GTSNPN and CDR2 as SVGIG (reference sequence). CDR3 length: 14 residues. CDR3 residues: CAWKLQRGYNEQFF. The DNA of the CDR3 is TGTGCCTGGAAGTTACAGCGGGGGTACAATGAGCAGTTCTTC.

The rearrangement links TRBV27 to TRBJ2-7, with D possibly being TRBD1 (5 bases). Trimming cost V 0 bases and J 6 bases, with 12 bases left between them. The CDR3 is made up of 14 amino acids. Germline loops: CDR1 MNHEY, CDR2 SMNVEV (reference sequence). The CDR3 DNA sequence: TGTGCCAGCAGTTTATCGGGGCGAGTCTTCGAGCAGTACTTC. Its protein is CASSLSGRVFEQYF.

This clonotype was detected a few times. The chain has TRBV28 and TRBJ2-1; D gene ambiguous. The ends were cut back, 7 bases at V and 9 bases at J, with 10 bases in the middle. Germline CDR1 MDHEN, CDR2 SYDVKM. This CDR3 is built from 11 residues. CDR3 amino acids: CASKKETEQFF. As DNA, the CDR3 is TGTGCCAGCAAAAAGGAGACTGAGCAGTTCTTC.

This clonotype was found a few times. The chain uses TRBV6-5 and TRBJ2-7; D is possibly TRBD1 (5 bases). Germline-derived CDR1 and CDR2 are MNHEY and SVGAGI. The V and J ends lost 6 bases and 6 bases respectively, with 9 bases between them. This CDR3 region has 11 residues. The CDR3 DNA follows: TGTGCCAGCAGAAGGGGATCCGAGCAGTACTTC. Translating gives CASRRGSEQYF.

The table lists this clonotype with a few counts. V usage is TRBV15 and J usage is TRBJ1-6, with TRBD1 identical over 7 bases. Germline lookup yields CDR1 LNHNV and CDR2 YYDKDF (reference sequence). The CDR3 is 17 residues long. Trimming at V came to 5 bases and at J to 8 bases, leaving 15 bases not matched to a gene. The CDR3 is CATSLAPGTVEDSPLHF. CDR3 coding DNA: TGTGCCACCAGCCTCGCGCCGGGGACAGTGGAAGATTCACCCCTCCACTTT.

A few counts support this clonotype. V usage is TRBV2 and J usage is TRBJ2-3, with 8 bases that match TRBD2. CDR1 is SNHLY, CDR2 FYNNEI, per germline. V gave up 1 base and J gave up 0 bases; unmatched junction bases: 3. CDR3 length: 16 residues. As DNA, the CDR3 is TGTGCCAGCAGTGAAGAGCGGGAGCCCAGCACAGATACGCAGTATTTT. Translated, it gives CASSEEREPSTDTQYF.

The rearrangement links TRBV11-1 to TRBJ2-1, with D hard to call. The CDR3 loop spans 14 amino acids. Germline-derived CDR1 and CDR2 are SGHAT and FQDESV (reference sequence). V was clipped by 4 bases and J by 8 bases, with 15 bases between them. As DNA, the CDR3 is TGTGCCAGCAGCTCCCCACCACGGAACCATGAGCAGTTCTTC. Amino acid sequence: CASSSPPRNHEQFF.

This rearrangement joins TRBV5-1 to TRBJ2-7, with TRBD1 identical over 8 bases. The ends lost 2 bases at V and 4 bases at J; junction bases unmatched: 11. CDR3 length: 16 amino acids. Germline values: CDR1 SGHRS, CDR2 YFSETQ. CDR3 nucleotides: TGCGCCAGCAGCTTCCAGGGGGCACTTCTTCTATACGAGCAGTACTTC. This sequence encodes CASSFQGALLLYEQYF.

The gene calls are TRBV7-9 and TRBJ1-1; TRBD1 is a possible D gene (6 bases). CDR1 SEHNR and CDR2 FQNEAQ come from the germline V gene (reference sequence). This CDR3 is 17 amino acids long. The V end lost 0 bases, the J end lost 0 bases, and 14 bases lay between the germline ends. The CDR3 sequence: CASSLAGRGRMNTEAFF. CDR3 nucleotides: TGTGCCAGCAGCTTAGCGGGCAGGGGCCGAATGAACACTGAAGCTTTCTTT.